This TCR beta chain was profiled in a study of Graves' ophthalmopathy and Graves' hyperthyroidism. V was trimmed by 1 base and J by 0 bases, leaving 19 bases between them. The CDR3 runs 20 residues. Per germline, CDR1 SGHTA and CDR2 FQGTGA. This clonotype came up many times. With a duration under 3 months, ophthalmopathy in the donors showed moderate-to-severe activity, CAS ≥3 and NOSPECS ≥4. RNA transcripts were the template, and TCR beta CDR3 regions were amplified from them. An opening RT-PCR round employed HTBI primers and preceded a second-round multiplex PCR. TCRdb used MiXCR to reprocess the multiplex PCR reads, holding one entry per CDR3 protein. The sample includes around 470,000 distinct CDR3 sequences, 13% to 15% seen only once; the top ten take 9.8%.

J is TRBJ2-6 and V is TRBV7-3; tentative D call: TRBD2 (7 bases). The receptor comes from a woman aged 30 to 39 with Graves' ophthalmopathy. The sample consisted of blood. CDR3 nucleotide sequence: TGTGCCAGCAGCTTAATAGGGGGGGGAGACAGAATCTCTGGGGCCAACGTCCTGACTTTC. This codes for CASSLIGGGDRISGANVLTF.